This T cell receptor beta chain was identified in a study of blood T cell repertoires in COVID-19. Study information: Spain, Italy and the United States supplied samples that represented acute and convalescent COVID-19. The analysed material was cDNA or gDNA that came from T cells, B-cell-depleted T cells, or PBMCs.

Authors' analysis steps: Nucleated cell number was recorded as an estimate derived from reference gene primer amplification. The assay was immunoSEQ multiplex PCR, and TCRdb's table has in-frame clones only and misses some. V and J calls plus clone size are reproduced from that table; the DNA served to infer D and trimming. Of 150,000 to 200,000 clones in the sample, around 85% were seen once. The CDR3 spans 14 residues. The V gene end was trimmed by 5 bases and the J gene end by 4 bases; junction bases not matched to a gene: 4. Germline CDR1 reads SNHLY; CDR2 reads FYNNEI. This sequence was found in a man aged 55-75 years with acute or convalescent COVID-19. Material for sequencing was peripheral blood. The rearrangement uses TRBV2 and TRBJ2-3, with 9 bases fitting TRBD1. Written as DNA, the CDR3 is TGTGCCAGCAGTCGGGACAGGGCCCCAGATACGCAGTATTTT. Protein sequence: CASSRDRAPDTQYF.